The T cell receptor (beta chain) under discussion was sequenced for a study of identical twins. V gave up 7 bases and J gave up 5 bases; unmatched junction bases: 4. The CDR3 has 12 amino acids. Germline V gene lookup returns CDR1 MNHEY and CDR2 SVGEGT. This clonotype was observed a few times. TCRdb re-called the 5' RACE reads with MiXCR, one entry per CDR3 protein. The sample records some 500,000 distinct CDR3 sequences, over 11% being singletons. These same data were also listed under a study on yellow fever vaccine responses in identical twins.

This rearrangement joins TRBV6-2 or TRBV6-3 to TRBJ2-7, with 8 bases that match TRBD2. The TCR was taken from a woman aged 18-35 years in good health. The sequencing input was CD4+ T cells sorted from blood. CDR3 amino acids: CASISGSNEQYF. The CDR3 nucleotides read TGTGCCAGCATAAGCGGGAGTAACGAGCAGTACTTC.